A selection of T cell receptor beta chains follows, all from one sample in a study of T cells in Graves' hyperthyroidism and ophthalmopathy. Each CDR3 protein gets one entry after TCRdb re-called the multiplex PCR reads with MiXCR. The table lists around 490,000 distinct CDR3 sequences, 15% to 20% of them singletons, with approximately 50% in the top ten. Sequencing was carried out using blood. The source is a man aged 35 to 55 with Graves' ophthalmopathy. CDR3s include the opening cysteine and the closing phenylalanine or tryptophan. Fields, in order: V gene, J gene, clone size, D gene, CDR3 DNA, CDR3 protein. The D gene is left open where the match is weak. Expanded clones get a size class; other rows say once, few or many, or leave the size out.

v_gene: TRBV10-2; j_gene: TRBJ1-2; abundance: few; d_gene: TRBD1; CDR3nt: TGCGCCAGCAGGGGACAGGGTTTGGGCTACACCTTC; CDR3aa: CASRGQGLGYTF
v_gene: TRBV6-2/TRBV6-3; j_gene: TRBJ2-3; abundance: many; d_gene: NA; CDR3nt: TGTGCCAGCACCTACCCGACAGGCACAATCACAGATACGCAGTATTTT; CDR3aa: CASTYPTGTITDTQYF
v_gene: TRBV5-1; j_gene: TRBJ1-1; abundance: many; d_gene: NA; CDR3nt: TGCGCCAGCAGCTTGACTGAAGTAGGCACTGAAGCTTTCTTT; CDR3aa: CASSLTEVGTEAFF
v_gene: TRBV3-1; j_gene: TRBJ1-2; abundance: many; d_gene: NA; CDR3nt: TGTGCCAGCAGCCAAAGGGGCTTGGACTATGGCTACACCTTC; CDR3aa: CASSQRGLDYGYTF
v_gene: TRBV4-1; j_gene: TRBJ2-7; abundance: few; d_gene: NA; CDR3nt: TGCGCCAGCAGCCAAGAAGTTTACGGCCCATACGAGCAGTACTTC; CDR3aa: CASSQEVYGPYEQYF
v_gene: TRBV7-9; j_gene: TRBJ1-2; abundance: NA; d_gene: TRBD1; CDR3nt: TGTGCCAGCACCCTGACAGGGGGCAACTATGGCTACACCTTC; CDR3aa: CASTLTGGNYGYTF
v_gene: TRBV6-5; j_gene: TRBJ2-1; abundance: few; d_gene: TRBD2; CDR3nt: TGTGCCAGCAGTACCGGGACTAGTAGGTCTTTGCAGTTCTTC; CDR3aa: CASSTGTSRSLQFF
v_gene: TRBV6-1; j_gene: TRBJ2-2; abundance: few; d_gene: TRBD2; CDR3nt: TGTGCCAGCAGTGAATCGCGGGGGGGCCAAAGCGGGGAGCTGTTTTTT; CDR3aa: CASSESRGGQSGELFF
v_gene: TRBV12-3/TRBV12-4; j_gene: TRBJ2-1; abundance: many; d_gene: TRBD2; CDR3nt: TGTGCCAGCAGACTAAGCGGGGGGGCTGGGAATGAGCAGTTCTTC; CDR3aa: CASRLSGGAGNEQFF
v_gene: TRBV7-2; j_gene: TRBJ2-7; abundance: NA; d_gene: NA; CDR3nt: TGTGCCAGCAGGTTAAACCCAGGGGGAGGCTACGAGCAGTACTTC; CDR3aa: CASRLNPGGGYEQYF